The clone carrying this T cell receptor (beta chain) was seen ten or more times. The antigen is unknown. The CDR3 extends over 13 amino acids. V lost 5 bases to trimming and J lost 2 bases; unmatched junction nucleotides: 5. Germline loops: CDR1 GTSNPN, CDR2 SVGIG (reference sequence). TCRdb redid the calling of the 5' RACE reads with MiXCR, one entry per CDR3 protein. The sample lists some 80,000 distinct CDR3 sequences; about 5% were seen once. The sample belongs to a study of early T cells in non-severe SARS-CoV-2 infection. Study-level information: Bulk RNA taken from unsorted whole blood was sequenced, leaving chains unpaired.

Study-wide results and caveats: The matching step, a VDJdb search, favored anti-spike CD8 responses and missed private and CD4 specificities.

The V call is TRBV30, the J call TRBJ1-1; 7 bases are shared with TRBD1. This TCR came from an adult who was a healthcare worker with PCR-confirmed SARS-CoV-2 infection or an uninfected control (not recorded which). The sequencing used whole blood, collected at baseline. DNA of the CDR3: TGTGCCTGGGGGGGGACAGTAAACACTGAAGCTTTCTTT. Translation gives CAWGGTVNTEAFF.